This record looks at one T cell receptor (beta chain) sequence and its context. Its specificity is not known. This specimen belongs to a study of CXCR3-negative and CXCR3-positive naive CD8 T cells. Study as a whole: There were approximately 150 million TRB reads altogether, and each library had about 1.5 +/- 0.3 million of them.

Findings and caveats of the study: CXCR3-positive naive cells carried more hydrophobic TRB CDR3s than CXCR3-negative ones. Similar TRBV-TRBJ gene usage was seen in naive CXCR3-negative and CXCR3-positive cells, but not in memory cells. Naive subsets did not differ in surface CD5, and TRB CDR3 properties served to infer TCR strength.

Germline loops: CDR1 MNHNY, CDR2 SVGAGI (reference sequence). CDR3 length: 14 amino acids. Libraries were UMI-labeled 5' RACE TRB cDNA. TCRdb processed the 5' RACE reads again and assigns one entry to each CDR3 protein, with no DNA. The sample holds under 85,000 distinct CDR3 sequences. The chain has TRBV6-6 and TRBJ2-7; TCRdb reports TRBD2, a call that lacks DNA to check it against. The TCR originated in a human donor in good health. Some clones in this sample may be carry-over from other donors' samples. The specimen was naive CXCR3+ CD8+ T cells from blood. Indicated subset: CD45RO-CCR7+CD27+CD95- naive CD8+ T cells expressing CXCR3 (TNR3+). The CDR3 spells CASSSGRLAYEQYF.